The entry below gives a single TCR beta chain sequence along with its context. Its matching antigen is unknown. The donors were adults (healthy and HIV-negative) with no recent acute infections or vaccinations. This entry comes from a study of shared clonotypes between healthy human individuals. Points from the study as a whole: Incompleteness in sorted-subset sequencing, despite large depth, was shown by rarefaction.

The V end was cut by 7 bases, the J end by 7 bases, with 20 bases between. The CDR3 has 15 amino acids. Germline CDR1 MNHNY, CDR2 SVGAGI (reference sequence). The assay was immunoSEQ multiplex PCR, and TCRdb's table has in-frame clones only and misses some. Here the sample spans some 1 million clones, roughly 70% being singletons. The chain is built from TRBV6-6 and TRBJ2-1; D could derive from TRBD1 or TRBD2 (6 bases each). The clonotype originates from a man between 18 and 29 years old in good health. Sequencing was carried out using memory CD4+ T cells sorted from blood. Subset meaning: CD45RA-negative fraction. The CDR3 region has the DNA TGTGCCAGCACGGTGACCGGGGGCCTCAGGAATGAGCAGTTCTTC. Protein product: CASTVTGGLRNEQFF.